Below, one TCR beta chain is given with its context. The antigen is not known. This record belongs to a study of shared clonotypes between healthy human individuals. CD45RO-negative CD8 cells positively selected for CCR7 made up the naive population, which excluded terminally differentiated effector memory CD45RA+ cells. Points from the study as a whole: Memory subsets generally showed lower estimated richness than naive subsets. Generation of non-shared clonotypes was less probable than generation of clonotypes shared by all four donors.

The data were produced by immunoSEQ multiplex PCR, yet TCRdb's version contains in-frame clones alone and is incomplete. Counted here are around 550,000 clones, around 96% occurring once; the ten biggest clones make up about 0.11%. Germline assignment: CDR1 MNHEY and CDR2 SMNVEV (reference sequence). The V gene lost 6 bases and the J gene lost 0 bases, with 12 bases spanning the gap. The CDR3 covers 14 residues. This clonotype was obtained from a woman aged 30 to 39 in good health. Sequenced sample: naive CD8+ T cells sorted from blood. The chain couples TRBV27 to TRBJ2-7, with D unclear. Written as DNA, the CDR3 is TGTGCCAGCAGCCCCCGGGTCGCCTCCTACGAGCAGTACTTC. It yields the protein CASSPRVASYEQYF.